The 5 T cell receptor beta chains presented below share a single source sample, sequenced in a study of blood T cell repertoires in COVID-19. Produced via immunoSEQ multiplex PCR; TCRdb's table is partial and in-frame only. The sample lists some 340,000 clones; roughly 90% were seen once. Sequenced sample: PBMCs or T cells enriched from blood (not recorded which). Source of these receptors: a woman in her twenties or thirties who had been exposed to COVID-19.

This clone was counted a single time. The rearrangement uses TRBV4-3 and TRBJ1-6; 10 positions match TRBD1. J lost 11 bases, V lost 0 bases, and 4 bases had no gene match. The CDR3 is 15 residues long. From germline, CDR1 is LGHNA and CDR2 YSLEER. The CDR3 is CASSQETGGFAPLHF. CDR3 nucleotide sequence: TGCGCCAGCAGCCAAGAGACAGGGGGCTTTGCACCCCTCCACTTT.

This clone is a singleton in its sample. The chain recombines TRBV27 with TRBJ1-6; perhaps TRBD1 as D (5 bases). Germline CDR1 reads MNHEY; CDR2 reads SMNVEV (reference sequence). The CDR3 totals 16 residues. V lost 6 bases and J 5 bases, leaving 17 bases between the germline ends. CDR3 residues: CASRPLQGVNNSPLHF. Written as DNA, the CDR3 is TGTGCCAGCAGGCCCCTCCAGGGTGTAAATAATTCACCCCTCCACTTT.

Only a few counts were recorded for this clone. J is TRBJ2-7 and V is TRBV10-3; maybe TRBD2 (6 bases). Trimming removed 5 bases from V and 3 bases from J, with 14 bases in between. This CDR3 contains 14 residues. Germline V gene data show CDR1 as ENHRY and CDR2 as SYGVKD. The CDR3 coding sequence is TGTGCCATCAGTCGCGGGACTTCGGGCTACGAGCAGTACTTC. Protein: CAISRGTSGYEQYF.

This chain links TRBV7-2 with TRBJ1-6, with D uncertain. The CDR3 sequence is 12 residues long. V lost 5 bases and J 8 bases, leaving 7 bases between the germline ends. CDR1 and CDR2 (germline): SGHTA, FQGNSA. DNA for the CDR3: TGTGCCAGCAGCCCCCTGTATTCACCCCTCCACTTT. Its translation is CASSPLYSPLHF.

The chain employs TRBV7-2 and TRBJ2-4; D perhaps matches TRBD2 (6 bases). The CDR3 totals 17 residues. The germline V gene encodes CDR1 SGHTA and CDR2 FQGNSA. V lost 1 base and J lost 3, with 16 bases in between. This CDR3 reads CASSLVGGATVKNIQYF. The CDR3 DNA reads TGTGCCAGCAGCTTAGTAGGCGGGGCTACGGTCAAAAACATTCAGTACTTC.